This note documents a single T cell receptor beta chain sequence. As yet, its antigen is unknown. Only in-frame clones appear in the TCRdb table, and some are missing; sequencing was by immunoSEQ multiplex PCR. The data hold 57,000 or so clones, with approximately 80% observed a single time. Time point noted: week 11, during vaccination. Every single dose of the vaccine, 300 ug of mutant IDH1 20-mer peptide, came with topical imiquimod. These data come from a study of a mutant IDH1 vaccine in newly diagnosed glioma. About the research overall: Vaccines were begun 4-6 weeks after radiotherapy alone, or with temozolomide cycles.

Trimming left V 6 bases short and J 7 bases short, with 18 bases between. The CDR3 spans 14 residues. CDR1 is KGHSH and CDR2 is LQKENI in the germline V gene. This sequence joins TRBV18 and TRBJ1-1; possible D gene TRBD1, 6 bases. Sequenced material: PBMCs, taken from a glioma patient whose treatment included an IDH1 peptide vaccine. The receptor was isolated from a man in his thirties or forties with glioma. The CDR3 sequence: CASSQGGNGGEAFF. The CDR3 region has the DNA TGTGCCAGCTCCCAAGGGGGGAATGGCGGTGAAGCTTTCTTT. Full variable domain (outside the CDR3, taken from reference TRBV18 and TRBJ1-1): NAGVMQNPRHLVRRRGQEARLRCSPMKGHSHVYWYRQLPEEGLKFMVYLQKENIIDESGMPKERFSAEFPKEGPSILRIQQVVRGDSAAYFCASSQGGNGGEAFFGQGTRLTVV.